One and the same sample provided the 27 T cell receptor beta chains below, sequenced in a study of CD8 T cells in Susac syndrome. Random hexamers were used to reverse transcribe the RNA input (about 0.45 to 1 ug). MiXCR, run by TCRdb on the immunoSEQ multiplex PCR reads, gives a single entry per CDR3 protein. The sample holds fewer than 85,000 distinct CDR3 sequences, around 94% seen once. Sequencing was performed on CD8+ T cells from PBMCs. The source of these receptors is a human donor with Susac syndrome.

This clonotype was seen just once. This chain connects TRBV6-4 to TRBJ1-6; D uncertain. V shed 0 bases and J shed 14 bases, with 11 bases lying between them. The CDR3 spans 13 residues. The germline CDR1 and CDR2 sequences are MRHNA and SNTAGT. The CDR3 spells CASSDSLKGALHF. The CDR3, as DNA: TGTGCCAGCAGTGACTCTTTAAAGGGAGCCCTCCACTTT.

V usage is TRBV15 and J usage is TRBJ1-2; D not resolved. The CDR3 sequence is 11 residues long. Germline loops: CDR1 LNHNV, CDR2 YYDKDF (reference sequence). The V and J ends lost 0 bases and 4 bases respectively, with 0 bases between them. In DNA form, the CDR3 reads TGTGCCACCAGCAGAGACTATGGCTACACCTTC. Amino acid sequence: CATSRDYGYTF.

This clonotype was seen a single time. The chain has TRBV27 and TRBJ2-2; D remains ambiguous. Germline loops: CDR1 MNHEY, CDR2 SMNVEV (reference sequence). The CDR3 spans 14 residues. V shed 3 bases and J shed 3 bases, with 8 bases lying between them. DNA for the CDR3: TGTGCCAGCAGTTTGGGTGGGGACACCGGGGAGCTGTTTTTT. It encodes CASSLGGDTGELFF.

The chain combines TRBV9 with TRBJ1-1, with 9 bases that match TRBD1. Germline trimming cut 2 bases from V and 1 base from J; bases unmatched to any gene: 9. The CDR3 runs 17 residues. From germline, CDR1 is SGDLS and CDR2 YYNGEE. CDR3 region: CASSVYGQGNQNTEAFF. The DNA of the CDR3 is TGTGCCAGCAGCGTTTATGGACAGGGGAATCAGAACACTGAAGCTTTCTTT.

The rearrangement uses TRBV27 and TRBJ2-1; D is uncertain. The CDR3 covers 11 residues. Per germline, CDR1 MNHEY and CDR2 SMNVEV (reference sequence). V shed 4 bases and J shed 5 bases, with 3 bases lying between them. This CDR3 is CASSSHNEQFF. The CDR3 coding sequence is TGTGCCAGCAGTTCCCACAATGAGCAGTTCTTC.

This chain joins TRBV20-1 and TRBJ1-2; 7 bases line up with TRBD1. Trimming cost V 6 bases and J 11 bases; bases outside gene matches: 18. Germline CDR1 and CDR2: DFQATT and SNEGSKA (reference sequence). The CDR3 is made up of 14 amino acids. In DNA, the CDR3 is TGCAGTGCAACCGACAGGGTCGGTCCCCAGGTTTACACCTTC. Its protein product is CSATDRVGPQVYTF.

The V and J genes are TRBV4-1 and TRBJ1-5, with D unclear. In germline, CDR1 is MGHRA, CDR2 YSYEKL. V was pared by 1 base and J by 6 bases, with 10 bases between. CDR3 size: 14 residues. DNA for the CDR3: TGCGCCAGCAGCCAAGGAATTATCATTCAGCCCCAGCATTTT. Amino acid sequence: CASSQGIIIQPQHF.

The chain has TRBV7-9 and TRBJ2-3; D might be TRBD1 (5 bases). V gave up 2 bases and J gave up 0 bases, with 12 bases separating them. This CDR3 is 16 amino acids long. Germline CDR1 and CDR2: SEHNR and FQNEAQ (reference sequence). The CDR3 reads CASSLWSGQSTDTQYF. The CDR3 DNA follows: TGTGCCAGCAGCTTATGGAGTGGACAAAGCACAGATACGCAGTATTTT.

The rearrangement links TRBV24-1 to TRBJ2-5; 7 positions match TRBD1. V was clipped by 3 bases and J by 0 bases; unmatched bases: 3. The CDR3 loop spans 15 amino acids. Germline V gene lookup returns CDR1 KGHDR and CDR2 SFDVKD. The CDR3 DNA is TGTGCCACCAGTGATGAACAGGGGTACCAAGAGACCCAGTACTTC. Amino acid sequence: CATSDEQGYQETQYF.

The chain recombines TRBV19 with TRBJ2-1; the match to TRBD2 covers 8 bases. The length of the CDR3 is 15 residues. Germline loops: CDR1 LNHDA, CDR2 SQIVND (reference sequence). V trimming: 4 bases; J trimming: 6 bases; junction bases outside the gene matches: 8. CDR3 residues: CASSTRGGRGNEQFF. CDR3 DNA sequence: TGTGCCAGTAGTACCCGGGGGGGAAGGGGCAATGAGCAGTTCTTC.

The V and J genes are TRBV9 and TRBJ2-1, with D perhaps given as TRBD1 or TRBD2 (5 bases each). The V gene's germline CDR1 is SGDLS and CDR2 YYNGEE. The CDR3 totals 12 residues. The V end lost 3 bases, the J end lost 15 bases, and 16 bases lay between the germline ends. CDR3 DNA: TGTGCCAGCAGCGCCTCCCTGGGGGTGCTGTTCTTC. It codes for CASSASLGVLFF.

The CDR3 spells CASGGGSTDTQYF. CDR3 sequence (DNA): TGTGCCAGCGGGGGGGGGAGCACAGATACGCAGTATTTT. The chain links TRBV6-5 to TRBJ2-3, with TRBD2 matching 7 bases. The CDR3 contains 13 residues. V shed 8 bases and J 0 bases; nucleotides not matched to a gene: 2. In germline, CDR1 is MNHEY, CDR2 SVGAGI.

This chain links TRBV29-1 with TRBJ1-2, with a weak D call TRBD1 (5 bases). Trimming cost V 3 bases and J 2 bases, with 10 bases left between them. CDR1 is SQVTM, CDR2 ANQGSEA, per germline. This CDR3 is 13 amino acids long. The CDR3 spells CSVDTGENYGYTF. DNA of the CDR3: TGCAGCGTTGACACAGGAGAGAACTATGGCTACACCTTC. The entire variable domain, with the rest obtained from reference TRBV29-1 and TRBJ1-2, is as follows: SAVISQKPSRDICQRGTSLTIQCQVDSQVTMMFWYRQQPGQSLTLIATANQGSEATYESGFVIDKFPISRPNLTFSTLTVSNMSPEDSSIYLCSVDTGENYGYTFGSGTRLTVV.

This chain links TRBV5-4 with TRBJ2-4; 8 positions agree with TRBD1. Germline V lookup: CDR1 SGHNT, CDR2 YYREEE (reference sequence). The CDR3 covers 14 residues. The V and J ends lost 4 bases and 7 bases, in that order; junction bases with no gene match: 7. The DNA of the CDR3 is TGTGCCAGCAGCGCTAACAGGGGGGAGAACATTCAGTACTTC. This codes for CASSANRGENIQYF.

CDR3 loop: CSARGRGSSSYEQYF. CDR3 coding DNA: TGCAGTGCTAGAGGCAGGGGGAGTTCCTCCTACGAGCAGTACTTC. V usage is TRBV20-1 and J usage is TRBJ2-7, with 7 bases identical to TRBD1. CDR3 size: 15 residues. Germline V CDR1 and CDR2: DFQATT, SNEGSKA (reference sequence). J was trimmed by 0 bases and V by 1 base; bases with no gene match: 6.

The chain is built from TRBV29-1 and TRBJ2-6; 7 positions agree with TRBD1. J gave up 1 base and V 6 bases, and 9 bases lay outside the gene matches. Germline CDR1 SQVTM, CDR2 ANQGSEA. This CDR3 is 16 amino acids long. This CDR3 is CSVGDRTQSGANVLTF. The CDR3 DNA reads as TGCAGCGTGGGGGACAGAACACAATCTGGGGCCAACGTCCTGACTTTC.

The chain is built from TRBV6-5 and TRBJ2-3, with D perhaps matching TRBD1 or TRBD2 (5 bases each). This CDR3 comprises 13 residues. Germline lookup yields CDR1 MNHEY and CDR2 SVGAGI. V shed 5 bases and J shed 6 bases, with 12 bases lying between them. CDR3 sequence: CASSPLGGDTQYF. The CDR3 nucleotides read TGTGCCAGCAGTCCACTTGGGGGTGATACGCAGTATTTT.

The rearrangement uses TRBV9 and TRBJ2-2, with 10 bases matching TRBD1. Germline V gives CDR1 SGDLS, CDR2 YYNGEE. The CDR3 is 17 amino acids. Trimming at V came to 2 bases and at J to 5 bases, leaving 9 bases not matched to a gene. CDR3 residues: CASSVTRDRGYTGELFF. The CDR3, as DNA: TGTGCCAGCAGCGTCACCCGGGACAGGGGTTATACCGGGGAGCTGTTTTTT.

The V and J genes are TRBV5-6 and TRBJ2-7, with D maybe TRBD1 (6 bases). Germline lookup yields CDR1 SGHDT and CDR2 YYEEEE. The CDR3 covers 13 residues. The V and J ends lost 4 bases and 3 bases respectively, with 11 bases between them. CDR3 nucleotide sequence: TGTGCCAGCAGCGGGGACACTTACTACGAGCAGTACTTC. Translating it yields CASSGDTYYEQYF.

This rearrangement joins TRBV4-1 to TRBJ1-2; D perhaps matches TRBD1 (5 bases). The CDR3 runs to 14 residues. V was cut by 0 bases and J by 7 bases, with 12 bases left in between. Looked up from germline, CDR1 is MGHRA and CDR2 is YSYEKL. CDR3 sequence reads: CASSQDDGGRGYTF. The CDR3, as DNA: TGCGCCAGCAGCCAAGATGATGGGGGTCGTGGCTACACCTTC.

CDR3 DNA: TGCAGTGCTAGCCTGTCACCCCTCCACTTT. It is translated as CSASLSPLHF. The V call is TRBV20-1, the J call TRBJ1-6, with D unresolved. The CDR3 is 10 residues long. V was pared by 3 bases and J by 10 bases, with 4 bases between. The germline gives CDR1 DFQATT, CDR2 SNEGSKA (reference sequence).

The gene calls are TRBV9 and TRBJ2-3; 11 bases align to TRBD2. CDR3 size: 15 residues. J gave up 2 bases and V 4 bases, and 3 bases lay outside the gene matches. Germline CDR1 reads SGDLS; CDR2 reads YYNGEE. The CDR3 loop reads CASSPSGGITDTQYF. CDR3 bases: TGTGCCAGCAGCCCTAGCGGGGGGATCACAGATACGCAGTATTTT.

CDR3 amino acids: CASSPATWTGELFF. For the CDR3, the DNA is TGTGCCAGCAGCCCCGCGACTTGGACCGGGGAGCTGTTTTTT. The rearrangement uses TRBV3-1 and TRBJ2-2; D ambiguous. V lost 4 bases, J lost 5 bases, and 11 bases lay in between. Looked up from germline, CDR1 is LGHDT and CDR2 is YNNKEL (reference sequence). CDR3 size: 14 residues.

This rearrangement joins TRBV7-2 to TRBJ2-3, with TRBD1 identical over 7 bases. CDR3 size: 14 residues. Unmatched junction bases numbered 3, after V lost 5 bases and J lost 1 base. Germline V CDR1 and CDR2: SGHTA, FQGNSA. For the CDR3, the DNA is TGTGCCAGCAGCATCGGACAGGGCACAGATACGCAGTATTTT. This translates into CASSIGQGTDTQYF.

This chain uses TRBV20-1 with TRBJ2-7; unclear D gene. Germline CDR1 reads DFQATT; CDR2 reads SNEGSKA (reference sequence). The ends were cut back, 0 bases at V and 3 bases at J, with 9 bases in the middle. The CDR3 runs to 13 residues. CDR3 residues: CSARDRGNYEQYF. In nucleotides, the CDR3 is TGCAGTGCTAGAGATCGCGGCAACTACGAGCAGTACTTC.

CDR3 residues: CASRPKGRSGSEAFF. The CDR3, as DNA: TGTGCCAGCAGGCCGAAGGGGAGATCGGGATCTGAAGCTTTCTTT. This sequence joins TRBV14 and TRBJ1-1; D is possibly TRBD1 (5 bases). Trimming cost V 6 bases and J 6 bases, with 20 bases left between them. This CDR3 is built from 15 residues. CDR1 is SGHDN, CDR2 FVKESK, per germline.

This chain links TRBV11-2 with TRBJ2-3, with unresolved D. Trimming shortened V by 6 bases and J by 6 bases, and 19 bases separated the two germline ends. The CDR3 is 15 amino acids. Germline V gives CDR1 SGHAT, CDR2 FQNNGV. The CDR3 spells CASRILSWARDTQYF. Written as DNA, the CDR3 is TGTGCCAGCAGAATCCTTAGTTGGGCCCGGGATACGCAGTATTTT.